The table lists the clone carrying this T cell receptor beta chain with a few counts. The antigen is unknown. Every isolated RNA sample was fully reverse transcribed, so sequencing captured expressed TCRB transcripts. The assay was immunoSEQ multiplex PCR, and TCRdb's table has in-frame clones only and misses some. The sample carries approximately 100,000 clones, 25% to 35% recorded once. This specimen comes from a study of beta chain features in type 1 diabetes. Every donor had blood drawn once into heparin, approximately 120 mL on average. General study findings and limits: PCR could preferentially amplify shorter templates, alike in patients and controls. The study found moderately but significantly shorter TCRB CDR3s in all four CD4+ subsets of Type 1 diabetes patients.

This CDR3 comprises 16 residues. Trimming removed 4 bases from V and 3 bases from J; junction bases left unmatched: 12. CDR1 and CDR2 (germline): SGHTA, FQGNSA. The chain couples TRBV7-2 to TRBJ2-7, with 7 bases lining up with TRBD2. The specimen sequenced was central memory CD4+ T cells from blood. The clonotype comes from a woman aged 18 to 35 with type 1 diabetes. As DNA, the CDR3 is TGTGCCAGCAGCTCCCAACTAGCGAGAGGGATCTACGAGCAGTACTTC. The encoded protein is CASSSQLARGIYEQYF.